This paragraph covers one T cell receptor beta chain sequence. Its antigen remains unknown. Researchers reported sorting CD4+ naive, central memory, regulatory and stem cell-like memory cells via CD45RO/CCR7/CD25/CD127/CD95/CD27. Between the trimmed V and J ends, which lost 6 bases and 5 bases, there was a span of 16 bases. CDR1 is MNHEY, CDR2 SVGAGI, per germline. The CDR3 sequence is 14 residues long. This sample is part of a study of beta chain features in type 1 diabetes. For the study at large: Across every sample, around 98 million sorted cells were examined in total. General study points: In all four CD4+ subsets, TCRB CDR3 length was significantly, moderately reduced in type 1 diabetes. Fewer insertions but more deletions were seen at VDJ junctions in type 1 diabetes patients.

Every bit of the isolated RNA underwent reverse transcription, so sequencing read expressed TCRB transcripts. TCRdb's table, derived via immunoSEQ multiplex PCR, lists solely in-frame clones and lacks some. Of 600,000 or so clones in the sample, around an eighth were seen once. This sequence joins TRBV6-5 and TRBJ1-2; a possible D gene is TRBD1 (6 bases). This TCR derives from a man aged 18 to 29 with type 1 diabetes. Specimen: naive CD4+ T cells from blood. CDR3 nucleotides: TGTGCCAGCAGGTGGACAGTAGAGTGGTATGGCTACACCTTC. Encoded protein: CASRWTVEWYGYTF.